Below are 30 T cell receptor beta chains sequenced from a single sample in a study of blood T cell repertoires in COVID-19 (TCRdb year 2020). Libraries were prepared through the immunoSEQ multiplex PCR assay. TCRdb provides this immuneACCESS table in a form limited to in-frame rearrangements. Some clones are lacking; in checked studies, under half of them reflect an unresolved V gene, and why the rest are absent is not known. The sample has around 250,000 clones on record, around 87% of them singletons. The ten biggest clones cover approximately 4% of the sample. Input material: peripheral blood. The receptors derive from a man aged 18 to 30 with active or convalescent COVID-19.

This clone appeared once. The J gene is TRBJ2-7, the V gene TRBV4-2; weak D call: TRBD2 (6 bases). Germline lookup yields CDR1 LGHNA and CDR2 YNFKEQ. Trimming pared 0 bases from V and 8 bases from J, leaving 26 bases between. The CDR3 sequence is 18 residues long. CDR3 sequence: CASSQEASPGTEDHQQYF. Here the CDR3 DNA reads TGTGCCAGCAGCCAAGAAGCCTCGCCCGGGACTGAAGACCACCAGCAGTACTTC.

The V call is TRBV6-6, the J call TRBJ2-7; no clear D gene. This CDR3 comprises 14 residues. Germline V CDR1 and CDR2: MNHNY, SVGAGI (reference sequence). The V gene lost 9 bases and the J gene lost 2 bases, with 17 bases spanning the gap. This CDR3 is CASLRVERTYEQYF. In nucleotides, the CDR3 is TGTGCCAGTCTCCGGGTGGAACGTACCTACGAGCAGTACTTC.

The CDR3 DNA sequence: TGTGCCACCAGTGAACAACCGGGTTTTGAGCAGTTCTTC. Translated, it gives CATSEQPGFEQFF. The chain links TRBV24-1 to TRBJ2-1, with D unclear. CDR3 length: 13 residues. Germline V CDR1 and CDR2: KGHDR, SFDVKD. The ends were cut back, 4 bases at V and 9 bases at J, with 12 bases in the middle.

The chain uses TRBV24-1 and TRBJ1-5; 10 bases agree with TRBD1. The CDR3 consists of 14 residues. The trim removed 11 bases at V and 0 bases at J, leaving 3 bases unmatched. The germline gives CDR1 KGHDR, CDR2 SFDVKD. The CDR3 DNA reads TGTGCCATCGGGACAGGGGATAGCAATCAGCCCCAGCATTTT. Translating it yields CAIGTGDSNQPQHF.

The gene calls are TRBV29-1 and TRBJ1-5; 9 nucleotides align to TRBD1. Germline CDR1 and CDR2: SQVTM and ANQGSEA. After removal of 8 bases from V and 6 bases from J, the junction contained 14 bases not matched to a gene. The CDR3 length is 15 residues. CDR3 DNA: TGCAGCATCGTCCCTCAGGGGACAGGGACTCAGCCCCAGCATTTT. It codes for CSIVPQGTGTQPQHF.

The chain has TRBV18 and TRBJ2-7, with 7 positions matching TRBD2. V shed 3 bases, J shed 2 bases, and the junction held 10 bases outside the gene matches. CDR3 length equals 16 residues. In germline, CDR1 is KGHSH, CDR2 LQKENI. The CDR3 is CASSPVALAEPYEQYF. As DNA, the CDR3 is TGTGCCAGCTCACCGGTTGCCCTAGCGGAACCCTACGAGCAGTACTTC.

The CDR3 bases are TGTGCCAGCAGCTTAGGCGCCAAAAAACTGTTTTTT. This codes for CASSLGAKKLFF. V usage is TRBV7-9 and J usage is TRBJ1-4; D call uncertain. The CDR3 is made up of 12 amino acids. The V gene lost 1 base and the J gene lost 9 bases, with 6 bases spanning the gap. Germline V gene data show CDR1 as SEHNR and CDR2 as FQNEAQ (reference sequence).

This chain uses TRBV28 with TRBJ1-5; D possibly corresponds to TRBD1 (5 bases). The germline V gene has CDR1 MDHEN and CDR2 SYDVKM. The CDR3 totals 17 residues. V was cut by 8 bases and J by 4 bases, with 24 bases left in between. The CDR3 nucleotides read TGTGCCAGCTCTTCCACCCAACGCGGGGGTTGGAATCAGCCCCAGCATTTT. Protein product: CASSSTQRGGWNQPQHF.

To note about this clone: This sample includes further DNA sequences coding for the same CDR3. V gene TRBV4-1 combines with J gene TRBJ1-1; TRBD1 is a possible D gene (6 bases). CDR1 and CDR2 from the germline V gene are MGHRA and YSYEKL. V was trimmed by 3 bases and J by 0 bases, leaving 11 bases between them. The CDR3 runs 15 residues. The CDR3 loop is CASSHKQGLNTEAFF. The CDR3 region has the DNA TGCGCCAGCAGCCACAAACAGGGCTTGAACACTGAAGCTTTCTTT.

The chain links TRBV2 to TRBJ2-6; a possible D gene is TRBD2 (5 bases). The CDR3 sequence is 16 residues long. V was clipped by 3 bases and J by 4 bases, with 13 bases between them. Germline V gene sequence: CDR1 SNHLY, CDR2 FYNNEI. The CDR3 bases are TGTGCCAGCAGTGACCCCGGGTTAGCGGGGGCCAACGTCCTGACTTTC. Its translation is CASSDPGLAGANVLTF. Full variable domain (rest looked up from reference TRBV2 and TRBJ2-6): EPEVTQTPSHQVTQMGQEVILRCVPISNHLYFYWYRQILGQKVEFLVSFYNNEISEKSEIFDDQFSVERPDGSNFTLKIRSTKLEDSAMYFCASSDPGLAGANVLTFGAGSRLTVL.

A few counts support this clone. V gene TRBV7-3 combines with J gene TRBJ2-2, with 7 bases matching TRBD2. CDR1 SGHTA and CDR2 FQGTGA come from the germline V gene. The CDR3 loop spans 16 amino acids. With V trimmed by 5 bases and J by 4 bases, 10 bases remained unmatched. The CDR3 loop reads CASSPSGLGFTGELFF. The CDR3 nucleotides are TGTGCCAGCAGCCCAAGCGGACTAGGTTTCACCGGGGAGCTGTTTTTT.

CDR3 loop: CARGVAAHEQYF. The CDR3 DNA sequence: TGCGCCAGGGGAGTGGCGGCACACGAGCAGTACTTC. This chain links TRBV10-1 with TRBJ2-7, with a tentative D call TRBD2 (5 bases). The length of the CDR3 is 12 residues. V was cut by 9 bases and J by 5 bases, with 14 bases left in between. The germline V gene encodes CDR1 WNHNN and CDR2 SYGVQD (reference sequence).

This chain joins TRBV7-8 and TRBJ2-7; the match to TRBD2 covers 11 bases. The CDR3 extends over 17 amino acids. The V gene end was trimmed by 5 bases and the J gene end by 0 bases; junction bases not matched to a gene: 9. CDR1 is SGHVS, CDR2 FQNEAQ, per germline. CDR3 nucleotides: TGTGCCAGCAGCCGAGGGCTAGCGGGGGGAAGCTCCTACGAGCAGTACTTC. Translation gives CASSRGLAGGSSYEQYF.

The chain is built from TRBV5-4 and TRBJ1-1; 10 bases are shared with TRBD1. The CDR3 runs 15 residues. V was clipped by 4 bases and J by 10 bases; unmatched bases: 13. The germline gives CDR1 SGHNT, CDR2 YYREEE (reference sequence). The CDR3 DNA reads as TGTGCCAGCAGCCGAGGACAGGGGGAGACTGAGCGAGCTTTCTTT. It encodes CASSRGQGETERAFF.

The rearrangement joins TRBV19 to TRBJ2-5; 10 positions agree with TRBD2. Germline loops: CDR1 LNHDA, CDR2 SQIVND (reference sequence). V was pared by 8 bases and J by 5 bases, with 11 bases of the junction left unmatched. The CDR3 runs to 15 residues. The CDR3 DNA reads as TGTGCCAGTGGATTAGCGGGAGGCGGACGCGAGACCCAGTACTTC. Its translation: CASGLAGGGRETQYF.

This clone was detected a few times. DNA for the CDR3: TGCAGTGCTAGCCACCCGGATGAGCAGTTCTTC. Protein: CSASHPDEQFF. This chain connects TRBV20-1 to TRBJ2-1; D gene ambiguous. The CDR3 has 11 residues. From germline, CDR1 is DFQATT and CDR2 SNEGSKA (reference sequence). Trimming removed 3 bases from V and 8 bases from J, with 8 bases in between.

This clone was seen once. The V gene is TRBV30, the J gene TRBJ2-3; 7 bases align to TRBD2. V lost 5 bases and J lost 5; bases outside the gene matches: 10. The CDR3 totals 14 residues. The germline V gene encodes CDR1 GTSNPN and CDR2 SVGIG (reference sequence). CDR3: CAWALAAQGDTQYF. DNA for the CDR3: TGTGCCTGGGCGCTAGCGGCCCAGGGAGATACGCAGTATTTT.

For the CDR3, the DNA is TGTGCCTGGAGTAAGTCGAGCGGCTCCTACGAGCAGTACTTC. It codes for CAWSKSSGSYEQYF. This chain uses TRBV30 with TRBJ2-7; a possible D gene is TRBD2 (5 bases). This CDR3 has 14 amino acids. Looked up from germline, CDR1 is GTSNPN and CDR2 is SVGIG (reference sequence). The germline V and J ends were trimmed by 2 bases and 0 bases, with 11 bases remaining between them.

The chain has TRBV5-5 and TRBJ2-7; D gene ambiguous. The CDR3 runs to 11 residues. From germline, CDR1 is SGHKS and CDR2 YYEKEE (reference sequence). Deletions cut 6 bases from V and 4 bases from J, with 8 bases between. CDR3 in amino acids: CASTFRYEQYF. For the CDR3, the DNA is TGTGCCAGCACCTTTCGGTACGAGCAGTACTTC.

This chain links TRBV29-1 with TRBJ2-7; the D gene is possibly TRBD2 (5 bases). V was trimmed by 6 bases and J by 0 bases, leaving 9 bases between them. CDR1 and CDR2 (germline): SQVTM, ANQGSEA. This CDR3 spans 12 amino acids. CDR3 in amino acids: CSVQGSSYEQYF. Written as DNA, the CDR3 is TGCAGCGTCCAAGGGAGCTCCTACGAGCAGTACTTC.

This clone was counted a single time. V gene TRBV29-1 combines with J gene TRBJ2-1; 8 nucleotides match TRBD2. Trimming removed 3 bases from V and 3 bases from J; junction bases left unmatched: 4. This CDR3 contains 14 residues. The germline V gene has CDR1 SQVTM and CDR2 ANQGSEA. CDR3 DNA sequence: TGCAGCGTTGACGGAGCGGGAGACTACAATGAGCAGTTCTTC. Protein: CSVDGAGDYNEQFF.

The rearrangement links TRBV7-2 to TRBJ2-1; 13 bases align to TRBD2. V lost 3 bases to trimming and J lost 0 bases; unmatched junction nucleotides: 5. This CDR3 contains 18 residues. Germline V CDR1 and CDR2: SGHTA, FQGNSA. The chain's CDR3 is CASSFETSGGSSYNEQFF. As DNA, the CDR3 is TGTGCCAGCAGCTTTGAGACTAGCGGGGGGAGCTCCTACAATGAGCAGTTCTTC.

The chain is built from TRBV19 and TRBJ2-2; 8 bases line up with TRBD2. Germline V gene lookup returns CDR1 LNHDA and CDR2 SQIVND (reference sequence). Unmatched junction bases numbered 1, after V lost 9 bases and J lost 1 base. The CDR3 runs to 13 residues. Here the CDR3 DNA reads TGTGCCAGCAGCGGGGGGAACACCGGGGAGCTGTTTTTT. Its translation: CASSGGNTGELFF.

The rearrangement joins TRBV5-6 to TRBJ2-7; D is unclear. The germline CDR1 and CDR2 sequences are SGHDT and YYEEEE. Trimming pared 2 bases from V and 5 bases from J, leaving 8 bases between. This CDR3 is built from 12 residues. CDR3 DNA sequence: TGTGCCAGCAGCTTCATGAAGCACGAGCAGTACTTC. Residues: CASSFMKHEQYF. Full variable domain (missing parts from reference TRBV5-6 and TRBJ2-7): DAGVTQSPTHLIKTRGQQVTLRCSPKSGHDTVSWYQQALGQGPQFIFQYYEEEERQRGNFPDRFSGHQFPNYSSELNVNALLLGDSALYLCASSFMKHEQYFGPGTRLTVT.

V is TRBV15 and J is TRBJ2-2; D gene ambiguous. CDR1 LNHNV and CDR2 YYDKDF come from the germline V gene (reference sequence). The CDR3 is 14 amino acids. The germline V and J ends were trimmed by 4 bases and 0 bases, with 6 bases remaining between them. CDR3 protein: CATSKRSNTGELFF. CDR3 coding DNA: TGTGCCACCAGCAAACGGTCGAACACCGGGGAGCTGTTTTTT. The complete variable domain, with remaining parts taken from reference TRBV15 and TRBJ2-2, reads DAMVIQNPRYQVTQFGKPVTLSCSQTLNHNVMYWYQQKSSQAPKLLFHYYDKDFNNEADTPDNFQSRRPNTSFCFLDIRSPGLGDTAMYLCATSKRSNTGELFFGEGSRLTVL.

In this sample, this clone turned up once. The rearrangement uses TRBV7-2 and TRBJ2-2, with unresolved D. CDR1 SGHTA and CDR2 FQGNSA come from the germline V gene. V was clipped by 7 bases and J by 5 bases, with 5 bases between them. The CDR3 is made up of 11 amino acids. CDR3 bases: TGTGCCAGCACCATGACCGGGGAGCTGTTTTTT. Its protein product is CASTMTGELFF.

This clone was observed once. The chain uses TRBV13 and TRBJ2-1; D not certain. V lost 4 bases and J 5 bases, leaving 6 bases between the germline ends. The CDR3 has 12 residues. Germline loops: CDR1 PRHDT, CDR2 FYEKMQ (reference sequence). In DNA form, the CDR3 reads TGTGCCAGCAGCTCAGCGCACAATGAGCAGTTCTTC. It yields the protein CASSSAHNEQFF.

Remarks on this clone: Other DNA variants within this sample encode the same CDR3. This chain joins TRBV18 and TRBJ2-7; 9 positions match TRBD1. Trimming cost V 3 bases and J 2 bases; bases outside gene matches: 5. CDR1 is KGHSH and CDR2 is LQKENI in the germline V gene. The CDR3 is made up of 15 amino acids. DNA for the CDR3: TGTGCCAGCTCACCGCCGGGACAGGGAGCCTACGAGCAGTACTTC. Its protein is CASSPPGQGAYEQYF. The complete variable domain, with remaining parts taken from reference TRBV18 and TRBJ2-7, reads NAGVMQNPRHLVRRRGQEARLRCSPMKGHSHVYWYRQLPEEGLKFMVYLQKENIIDESGMPKERFSAEFPKEGPSILRIQQVVRGDSAAYFCASSPPGQGAYEQYFGPGTRLTVT.

J is TRBJ1-6 and V is TRBV12-3 or TRBV12-4; possibly TRBD1 for D (5 bases). CDR3 length: 13 residues. Trimming shortened V by 3 bases and J by 8 bases, and 8 bases separated the two germline ends. The CDR3: CASSLTEYSPLHF. In nucleotides, the CDR3 is TGTGCCAGCAGTTTGACAGAATATTCACCCCTCCACTTT.

V usage is TRBV3-1 (or the pseudogene TRBV3-2) and J usage is TRBJ2-5, with D possibly matching TRBD2 (6 bases). Germline V gene sequence: CDR1 LGHDT, CDR2 YNNKEL (reference sequence). V was pared by 1 base and J by 6 bases, with 24 bases between. This CDR3 region has 18 residues. CDR3 in amino acids: CASSQGASGTPWEKTQYF. The CDR3 DNA follows: TGTGCCAGCAGCCAAGGGGCCTCCGGGACTCCCTGGGAGAAGACCCAGTACTTC.